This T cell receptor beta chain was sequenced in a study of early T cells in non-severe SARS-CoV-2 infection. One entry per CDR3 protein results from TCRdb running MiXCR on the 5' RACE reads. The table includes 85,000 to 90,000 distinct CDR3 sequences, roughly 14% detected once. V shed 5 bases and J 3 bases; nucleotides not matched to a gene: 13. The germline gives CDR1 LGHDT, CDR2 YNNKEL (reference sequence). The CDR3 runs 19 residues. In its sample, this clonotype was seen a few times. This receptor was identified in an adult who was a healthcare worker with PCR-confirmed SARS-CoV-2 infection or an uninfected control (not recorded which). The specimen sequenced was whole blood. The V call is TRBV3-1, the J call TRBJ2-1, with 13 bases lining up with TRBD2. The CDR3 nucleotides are TGTGCCAGCAGCAACCAGACTAGCGGGGGGCCAAGCCTCTACAATGAGCAGTTCTTC. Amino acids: CASSNQTSGGPSLYNEQFF.